Below, one TCR beta chain is given with its context. The antigen is undetermined. The germline V gene has CDR1 KGHSH and CDR2 LQKENI. Trimming removed 0 bases at V and 5 bases at J, with 13 bases between. The CDR3 runs to 15 residues. The data are from a study of follicular helper T cells after annual influenza vaccination. The time point: 2015-2016 season, pre-vaccination. Sorted cTfh were non-naive CD4+CXCR5+PD-1+, either ICOS+CD38+ or ICOS-CD38-. Study-wide results and limits: ICOS+CD38+ cTfh clonality change tracked circulating plasmablast frequency change.

The assay was immunoSEQ multiplex PCR, and TCRdb's table has in-frame clones only and misses some. The sample lists some 10,000 clones, 81% occurring once. The clonotype comes from an adult who received the influenza vaccine. The sample here was CXCR5+ CD38- circulating T follicular helper cells from blood, taken on the day of influenza vaccination. Subset indicated: circulating Tfh, non-naive CD4+CXCR5+PD-1+ (ICOS+CD38+ or ICOS-CD38-). This chain uses TRBV18 with TRBJ1-1, with unresolved D. The CDR3 here is CASSPPFKGQTEAFF. The DNA of the CDR3 is TGTGCCAGCTCACCACCGTTTAAGGGCCAAACTGAAGCTTTCTTT.